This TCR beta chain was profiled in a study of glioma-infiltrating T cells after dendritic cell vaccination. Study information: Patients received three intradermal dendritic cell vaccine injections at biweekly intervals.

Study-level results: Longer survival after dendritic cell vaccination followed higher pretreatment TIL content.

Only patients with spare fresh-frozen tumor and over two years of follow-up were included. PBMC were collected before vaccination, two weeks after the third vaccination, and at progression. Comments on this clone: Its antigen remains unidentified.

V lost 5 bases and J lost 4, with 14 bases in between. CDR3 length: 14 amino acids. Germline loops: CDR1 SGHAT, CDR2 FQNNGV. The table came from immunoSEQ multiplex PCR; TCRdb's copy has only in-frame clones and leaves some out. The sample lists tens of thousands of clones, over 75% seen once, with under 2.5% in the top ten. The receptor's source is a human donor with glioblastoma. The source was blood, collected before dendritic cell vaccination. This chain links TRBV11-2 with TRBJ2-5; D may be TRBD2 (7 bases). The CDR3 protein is CASSQGRASETQYF. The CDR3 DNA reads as TGTGCCAGCAGCCAGGGGAGGGCCTCAGAGACCCAGTACTTC.